The clone carrying this T cell receptor (beta chain) showed up many times. Its antigen is unknown. The sample is drawn from a study of T cells in Graves' hyperthyroidism and ophthalmopathy. Study-level points and caveats: Within blood appeared most thyroid clonotypes that had expanded above 0.001.

Amplified regions were TCR beta CDR3 sequences from RNA transcripts. Carried out on the TCR CDR3, a first-round RT-PCR used the HTBI primer set. MiXCR, applied by TCRdb to the multiplex PCR reads, yields one record per CDR3 protein. The sample lists about 360,000 distinct CDR3 sequences; roughly 19% were seen once. The V and J ends lost 6 bases and 4 bases, in that order; junction bases with no gene match: 8. The CDR3 length is 15 residues. CDR1 and CDR2 from the germline V gene are GTSNPN and SVGIG (reference sequence). This chain connects TRBV30 to TRBJ2-7, with 14 nucleotides matching TRBD2. Sequencing was done on a sample of blood. The sequence was collected from a woman between 18 and 29 years old with Graves' hyperthyroidism. CDR3 region: CACSSWTSGGYEQYF. CDR3 nucleotide sequence: TGTGCCTGTTCATCCTGGACTAGCGGGGGGTACGAGCAGTACTTC.